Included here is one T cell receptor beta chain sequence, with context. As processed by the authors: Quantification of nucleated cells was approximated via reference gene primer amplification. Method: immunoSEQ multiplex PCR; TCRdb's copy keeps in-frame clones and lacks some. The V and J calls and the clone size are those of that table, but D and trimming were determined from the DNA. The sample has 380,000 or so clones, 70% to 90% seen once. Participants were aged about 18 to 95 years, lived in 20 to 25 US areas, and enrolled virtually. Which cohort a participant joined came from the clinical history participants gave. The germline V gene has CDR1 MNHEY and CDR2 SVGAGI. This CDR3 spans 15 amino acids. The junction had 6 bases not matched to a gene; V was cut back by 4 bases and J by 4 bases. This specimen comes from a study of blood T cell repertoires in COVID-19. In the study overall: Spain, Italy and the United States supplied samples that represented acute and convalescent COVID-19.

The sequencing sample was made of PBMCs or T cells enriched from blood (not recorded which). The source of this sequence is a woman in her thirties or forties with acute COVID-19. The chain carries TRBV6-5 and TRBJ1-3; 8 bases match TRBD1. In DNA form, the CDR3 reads TGTGCCAGCAGTTCGGGACAGGTTGGGGGAAACACCATATATTTT. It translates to CASSSGQVGGNTIYF.